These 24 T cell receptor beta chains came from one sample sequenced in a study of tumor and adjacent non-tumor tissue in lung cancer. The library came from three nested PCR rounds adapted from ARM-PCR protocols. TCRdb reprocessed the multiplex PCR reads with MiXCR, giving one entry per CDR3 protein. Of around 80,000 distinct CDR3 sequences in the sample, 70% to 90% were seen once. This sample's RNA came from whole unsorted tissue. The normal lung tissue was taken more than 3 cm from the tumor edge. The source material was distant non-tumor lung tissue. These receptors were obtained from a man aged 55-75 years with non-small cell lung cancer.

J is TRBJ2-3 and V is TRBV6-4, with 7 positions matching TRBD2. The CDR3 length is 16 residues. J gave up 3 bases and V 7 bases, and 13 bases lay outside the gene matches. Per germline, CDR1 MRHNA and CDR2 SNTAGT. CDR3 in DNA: TGTGCCAGCATTCCCGAGGGAGGGCTTGGGACAGATACGCAGTATTTT. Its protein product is CASIPEGGLGTDTQYF.

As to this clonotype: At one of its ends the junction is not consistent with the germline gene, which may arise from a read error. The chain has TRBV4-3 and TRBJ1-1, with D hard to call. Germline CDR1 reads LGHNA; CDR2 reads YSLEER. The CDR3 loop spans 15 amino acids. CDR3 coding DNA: TGCGCCAGCAGTTCAGAGCCGGTCCGTGTCACTGAAGTTGTCTTT. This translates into CASSSEPVRVTEVVF.

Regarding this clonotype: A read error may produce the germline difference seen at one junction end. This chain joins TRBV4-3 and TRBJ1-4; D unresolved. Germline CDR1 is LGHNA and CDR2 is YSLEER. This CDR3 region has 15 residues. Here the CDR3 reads CASSQDGATNEELFF. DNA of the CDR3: TGCGCCAGTAGCCAAGATGGAGCAACTAATGAAGAATTGTTTTTT.

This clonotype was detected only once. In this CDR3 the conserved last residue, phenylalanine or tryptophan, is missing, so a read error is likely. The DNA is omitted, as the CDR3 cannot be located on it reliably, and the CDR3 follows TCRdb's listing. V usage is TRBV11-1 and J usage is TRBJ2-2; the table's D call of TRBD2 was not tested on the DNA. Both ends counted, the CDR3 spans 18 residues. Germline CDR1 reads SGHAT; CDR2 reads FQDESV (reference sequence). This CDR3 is CASSSRGAGGYRAGELLY.

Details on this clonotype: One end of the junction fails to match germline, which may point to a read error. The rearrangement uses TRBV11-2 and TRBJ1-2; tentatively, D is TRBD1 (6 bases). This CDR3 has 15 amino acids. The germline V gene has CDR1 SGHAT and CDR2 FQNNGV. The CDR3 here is CTSSLDGRGNYVYTF. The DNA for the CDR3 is TGTACCAGCAGTCTCGATGGCAGGGGTAACTATGTCTACACCTTC.

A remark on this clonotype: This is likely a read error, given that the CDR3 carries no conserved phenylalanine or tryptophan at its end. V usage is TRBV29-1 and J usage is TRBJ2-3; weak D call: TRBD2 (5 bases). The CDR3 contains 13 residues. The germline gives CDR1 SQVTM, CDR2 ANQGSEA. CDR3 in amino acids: CNGAGPHTDTQYC. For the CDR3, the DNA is TGCAACGGCGCGGGCCCCCACACAGATACGCAGTATTGT.

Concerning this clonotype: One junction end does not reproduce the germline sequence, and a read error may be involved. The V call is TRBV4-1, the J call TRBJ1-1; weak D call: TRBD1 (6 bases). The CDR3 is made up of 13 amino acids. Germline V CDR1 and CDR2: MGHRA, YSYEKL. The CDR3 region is CASTRKGDTEAFF. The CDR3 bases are TGTGCCAGCACGCGAAAGGGGGACACTGAAGCTTTCTTT.

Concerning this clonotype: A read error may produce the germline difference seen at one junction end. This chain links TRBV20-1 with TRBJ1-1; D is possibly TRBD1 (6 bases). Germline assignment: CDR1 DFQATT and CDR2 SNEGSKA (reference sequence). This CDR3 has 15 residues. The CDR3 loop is CSARDWRGVNTDAFF. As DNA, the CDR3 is TGCAGTGCTAGGGATTGGAGGGGGGTGAACACTGATGCTTTCTTT.

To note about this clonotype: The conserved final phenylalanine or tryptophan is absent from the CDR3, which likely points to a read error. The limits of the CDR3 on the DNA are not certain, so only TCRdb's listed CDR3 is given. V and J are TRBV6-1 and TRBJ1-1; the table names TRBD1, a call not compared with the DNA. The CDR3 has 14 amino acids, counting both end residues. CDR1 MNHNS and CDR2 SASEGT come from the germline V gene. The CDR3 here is CVSRSGHLNTEAFI.

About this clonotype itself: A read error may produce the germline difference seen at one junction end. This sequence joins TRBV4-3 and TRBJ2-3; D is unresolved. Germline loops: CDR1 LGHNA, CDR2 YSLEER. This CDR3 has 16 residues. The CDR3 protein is CACSQDIVGTTDTQYF. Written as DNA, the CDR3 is TGCGCCTGCAGCCAAGATATAGTGGGCACCACAGATACGCAGTATTTT.

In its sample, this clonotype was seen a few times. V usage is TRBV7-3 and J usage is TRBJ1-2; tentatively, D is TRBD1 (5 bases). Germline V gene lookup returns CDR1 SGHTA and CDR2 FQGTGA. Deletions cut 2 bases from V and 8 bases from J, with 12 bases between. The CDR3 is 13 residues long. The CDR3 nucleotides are TGTGCCAGCAGCTTATCAGGGAGCGACGGCTACACCTTC. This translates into CASSLSGSDGYTF.

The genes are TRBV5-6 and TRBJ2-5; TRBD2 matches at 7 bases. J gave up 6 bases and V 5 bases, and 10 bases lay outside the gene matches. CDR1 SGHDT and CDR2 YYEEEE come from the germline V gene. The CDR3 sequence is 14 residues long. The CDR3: CASSLTAGKKTQYF. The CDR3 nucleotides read TGTGCCAGCAGTTTGACAGCGGGGAAAAAGACCCAGTACTTC.

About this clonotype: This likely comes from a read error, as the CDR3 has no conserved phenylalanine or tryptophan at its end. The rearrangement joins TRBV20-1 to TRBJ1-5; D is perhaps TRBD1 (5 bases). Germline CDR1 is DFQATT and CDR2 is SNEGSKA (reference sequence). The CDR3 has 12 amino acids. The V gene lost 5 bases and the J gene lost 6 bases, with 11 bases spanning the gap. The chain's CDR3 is CSAHRIGQPQHS. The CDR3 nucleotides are TGCAGTGCTCACAGGATAGGTCAGCCCCAGCATTCT.

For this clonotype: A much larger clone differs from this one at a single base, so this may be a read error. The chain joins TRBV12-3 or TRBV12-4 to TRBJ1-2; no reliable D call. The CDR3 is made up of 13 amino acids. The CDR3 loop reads CASSLVRGYGFTF. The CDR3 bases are TGTGCCAGCAGTTTAGTCCGAGGCTATGGCTTCACCTTC.

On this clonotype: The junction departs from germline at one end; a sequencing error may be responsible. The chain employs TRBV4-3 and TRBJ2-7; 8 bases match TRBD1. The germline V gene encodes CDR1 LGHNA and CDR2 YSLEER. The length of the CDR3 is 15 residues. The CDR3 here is CTSSQDDRGSYEHYF. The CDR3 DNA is TGCACCAGCAGCCAAGATGACAGGGGCTCCTACGAGCACTACTTC.

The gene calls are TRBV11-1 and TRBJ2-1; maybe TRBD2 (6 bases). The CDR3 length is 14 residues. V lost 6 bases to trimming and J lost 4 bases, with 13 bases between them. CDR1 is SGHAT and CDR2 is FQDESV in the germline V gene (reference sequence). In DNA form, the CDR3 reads TGTGCCAGCAGGCCCGGCCGGGAGTACAATGAGCAGTTCTTC. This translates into CASRPGREYNEQFF.

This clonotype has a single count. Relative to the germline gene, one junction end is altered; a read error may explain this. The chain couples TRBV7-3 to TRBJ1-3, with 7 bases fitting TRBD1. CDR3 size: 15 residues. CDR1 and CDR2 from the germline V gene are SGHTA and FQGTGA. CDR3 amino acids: CASSLSGGSVNTIYF. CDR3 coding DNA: TGTGCCAGTAGCTTATCAGGGGGTTCCGTAAACACCATATATTTT.

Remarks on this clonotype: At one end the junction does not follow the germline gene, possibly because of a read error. For the CDR3, the DNA is TGTGCCAGCAGTCCAACTAGCGGGGGAGCCACTTGGGCCAATGTCCTGACATTC. It specifies CASSPTSGGATWANVLTF. The V gene is TRBV11-2, the J gene TRBJ2-6; 11 nucleotides match TRBD2. The CDR3 consists of 18 residues. Germline CDR1 SGHAT, CDR2 FQNNGV.

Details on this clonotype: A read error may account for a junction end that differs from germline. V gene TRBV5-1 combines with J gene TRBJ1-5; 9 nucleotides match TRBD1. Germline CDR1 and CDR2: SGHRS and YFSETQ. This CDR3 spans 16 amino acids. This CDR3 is CVSNSGTGNGNQPQHF. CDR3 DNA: TGCGTCAGCAACTCCGGGACAGGGAACGGCAATCAGCCCCAGCATTTT.

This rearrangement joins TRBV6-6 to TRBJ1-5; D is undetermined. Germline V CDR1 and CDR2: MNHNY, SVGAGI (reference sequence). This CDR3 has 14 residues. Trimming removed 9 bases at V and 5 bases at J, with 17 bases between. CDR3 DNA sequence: TGTGCCAGTAGGTCTGCGGGAACGGATCAGCCCCAGCATTTT. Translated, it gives CASRSAGTDQPQHF.

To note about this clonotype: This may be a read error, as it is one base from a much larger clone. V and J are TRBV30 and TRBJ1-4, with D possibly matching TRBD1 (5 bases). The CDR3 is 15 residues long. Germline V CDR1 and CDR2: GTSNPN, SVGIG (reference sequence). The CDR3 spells CVWTLYERGGEKLFF. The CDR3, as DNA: TGTGTCTGGACCCTGTACGAAAGGGGAGGTGAAAAACTGTTTTTT.

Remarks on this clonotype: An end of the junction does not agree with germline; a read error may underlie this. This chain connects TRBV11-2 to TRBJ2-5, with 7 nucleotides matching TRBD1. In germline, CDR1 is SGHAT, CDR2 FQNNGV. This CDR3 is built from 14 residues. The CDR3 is CASSSGQVQETEHF. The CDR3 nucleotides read TGTGCCAGCAGCTCTGGACAGGTCCAAGAAACCGAGCACTTC.

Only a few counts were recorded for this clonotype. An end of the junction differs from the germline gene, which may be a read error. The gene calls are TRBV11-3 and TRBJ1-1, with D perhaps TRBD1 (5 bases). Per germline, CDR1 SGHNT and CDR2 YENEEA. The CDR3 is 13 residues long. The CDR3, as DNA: TGTGCCGGCAGCTTCGGGGGGATTGTGGGAGCTTTCTTT. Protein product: CAGSFGGIVGAFF.

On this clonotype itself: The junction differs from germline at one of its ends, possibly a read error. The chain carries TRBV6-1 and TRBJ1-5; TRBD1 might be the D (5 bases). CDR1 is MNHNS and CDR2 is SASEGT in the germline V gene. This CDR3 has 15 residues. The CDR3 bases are TGTGCTAGCAGTGAACCGATCGGGGCGGTTCAGCCCCAGCTTTTT. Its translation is CASSEPIGAVQPQLF.